This entry lists 24 T cell receptor beta chains sequenced from one sample in a study of blood T cell repertoires in COVID-19. TCRdb's table, derived via immunoSEQ multiplex PCR, lists solely in-frame clones and lacks some. The data contain some 240,000 clones, 89% of them seen just once; the ten biggest clones take up 4% to 5%. The sequenced sample was peripheral blood. These receptors were collected from a woman aged 35 to 49 who had recovered from COVID-19.

The rearrangement links TRBV19 to TRBJ1-2; maybe TRBD1 (6 bases). Germline CDR1 and CDR2: LNHDA and SQIVND (reference sequence). This CDR3 region has 15 residues. Trimming left V 10 bases short and J 2 bases short, with 20 bases between. In nucleotides, the CDR3 is TGTGCCACCCGGGGACCGGGACAAGGAAACTATGGCTACACCTTC. This translates into CATRGPGQGNYGYTF.

The V call is TRBV18, the J call TRBJ2-3, with D uncertain. Trimming left V 0 bases short and J 2 bases short, with 9 bases between. Germline V gives CDR1 KGHSH, CDR2 LQKENI. CDR3 length: 15 amino acids. Here the CDR3 reads CASSPPSVLTDTQYF. The CDR3 DNA is TGTGCCAGCTCACCACCCTCGGTTCTCACAGATACGCAGTATTTT.

This clone was counted a single time. The chain links TRBV27 to TRBJ2-7; D is possibly TRBD2 (7 bases). This CDR3 contains 14 residues. Germline CDR1 reads MNHEY; CDR2 reads SMNVEV (reference sequence). V lost 7 bases and J lost 5, with 18 bases in between. The CDR3 DNA follows: TGTGCCAGCAACCCCTTGGGGGGGGCCGACGAGCAGTACTTC. This gives the protein CASNPLGGADEQYF.

This clone showed up just once. The CDR3: CASSQEPADRGGNEQYF. CDR3 nucleotides: TGCGCCAGCAGCCAGGAACCCGCGGACAGGGGTGGGAACGAGCAGTACTTC. This sequence joins TRBV4-1 and TRBJ2-7; 9 positions match TRBD1. The germline V gene has CDR1 MGHRA and CDR2 YSYEKL. The J segment lost 5 bases and the V segment lost 3 bases, leaving 14 bases of the junction unmatched. The CDR3 extends over 17 amino acids.

The chain employs TRBV2 and TRBJ1-4; no clear D. CDR3 length: 12 residues. CDR1 and CDR2 (germline): SNHLY, FYNNEI. V dropped 6 bases and J dropped 4 bases, with 6 bases sitting between them. The CDR3 loop reads CASSGINEKLFF. The DNA of the CDR3 is TGTGCCAGCAGCGGGATTAATGAAAAACTGTTTTTT.

The rearrangement joins TRBV2 to TRBJ2-2, with D tentatively TRBD2 (5 bases). The germline CDR1 and CDR2 sequences are SNHLY and FYNNEI. The V and J ends lost 5 bases and 5 bases respectively, with 18 bases between them. CDR3 length equals 16 residues. Written as DNA, the CDR3 is TGTGCCAGCAGTCAGTTGGACTTCATAAATACCGGGGAGCTGTTTTTT. This sequence encodes CASSQLDFINTGELFF.

The gene calls are TRBV28 and TRBJ2-7; 10 bases are a match to TRBD2. CDR3 length: 15 amino acids. Trimming cost V 2 bases and J 2 bases; bases outside gene matches: 3. CDR1 MDHEN and CDR2 SYDVKM come from the germline V gene. CDR3 coding DNA: TGTGCCAGCAGTTTACACAGCGGGGGGGCCTACGAGCAGTACTTC. It encodes CASSLHSGGAYEQYF.

This sequence joins TRBV9 and TRBJ1-4; 7 bases map to TRBD1. The CDR3 extends over 15 amino acids. In germline, CDR1 is SGDLS, CDR2 YYNGEE. V shed 0 bases and J 10 bases; nucleotides not matched to a gene: 9. In DNA, the CDR3 is TGTGCCAGCAGCGTAGCAGAGGGGGCGCGAGGAAAACTGTTTTTT. Translation: CASSVAEGARGKLFF.

This clone was seen just once. This chain's CDR3 is CASRKQGADYGYTF. The CDR3 region has the DNA TGTGCCAGCAGGAAACAGGGGGCGGACTATGGCTACACCTTC. This chain connects TRBV6-5 to TRBJ1-2; 9 positions agree with TRBD1. V trimming: 6 bases; J trimming: 3 bases; junction bases outside the gene matches: 5. The V gene's germline CDR1 is MNHEY and CDR2 SVGAGI. CDR3 size: 14 residues.

The genes are TRBV24-1 and TRBJ2-3; TRBD2 matches at 10 bases. Per the germline V gene, CDR1 is KGHDR and CDR2 is SFDVKD. The CDR3 is 14 residues long. The V segment lost 5 bases and the J segment 10 bases; nucleotides outside the gene matches: 8. CDR3: CATSVTGTSDAQYF. The CDR3 DNA sequence: TGTGCCACCAGTGTGACCGGGACTAGCGATGCGCAGTATTTT.

This clone was counted once. This sequence joins TRBV28 and TRBJ1-5, with 7 positions matching TRBD1. Germline V lookup: CDR1 MDHEN, CDR2 SYDVKM. CDR3 length equals 19 residues. The ends lost 4 bases at V and 1 base at J; junction bases unmatched: 16. The CDR3 DNA follows: TGTGCCAGCAGTTCCATGACAGGGCTCATGGGTGGGAGCAATCAGCCCCAGCATTTT. As protein: CASSSMTGLMGGSNQPQHF.

The chain links TRBV2 to TRBJ1-1, with D possibly matching TRBD1 (5 bases). The germline V gene has CDR1 SNHLY and CDR2 FYNNEI. Trimming cost V 2 bases and J 8 bases, with 15 bases left between them. This CDR3 is 14 amino acids long. The CDR3 loop is CASSENRAGREAFF. Here the CDR3 DNA reads TGTGCCAGCAGTGAAAATCGGGCAGGGAGGGAAGCTTTCTTT.

The V gene is TRBV6-5, the J gene TRBJ1-6, with 8 nucleotides matching TRBD1. This CDR3 comprises 15 residues. Per germline, CDR1 MNHEY and CDR2 SVGAGI. J was trimmed by 5 bases and V by 7 bases; bases with no gene match: 7. The CDR3: CASNTGGRHNSPLHF. DNA for the CDR3: TGTGCCAGCAACACAGGGGGTCGGCATAATTCACCCCTCCACTTT.

This clone was detected only once. The chain employs TRBV19 and TRBJ2-1; 10 positions match TRBD2. V lost 0 bases to trimming and J lost 5 bases; unmatched junction nucleotides: 4. Germline lookup yields CDR1 LNHDA and CDR2 SQIVND (reference sequence). CDR3 length: 16 amino acids. Here the CDR3 DNA reads TGTGCCAGTAGTATAGAAGTTCTAGCGGGGGACAATGAGCAGTTCTTC. This gives the protein CASSIEVLAGDNEQFF.

The chain employs TRBV28 and TRBJ1-2; 8 bases are shared with TRBD1. The CDR3 runs to 15 residues. V was clipped by 3 bases and J by 4 bases; unmatched bases: 7. Germline V gene sequence: CDR1 MDHEN, CDR2 SYDVKM. CDR3 sequence: CASSFSGGAGYGYTF. CDR3 DNA sequence: TGTGCCAGCAGTTTTTCAGGGGGCGCCGGCTATGGCTACACCTTC.

This sequence joins TRBV2 and TRBJ2-1; 11 bases map to TRBD1. The CDR3 runs to 13 residues. Germline assignment: CDR1 SNHLY and CDR2 FYNNEI. V dropped 7 bases and J dropped 7; count of bases not matched to a gene: 3. CDR3 DNA sequence: TGTGCCAGCACCCGGGACAGGGGGAATGAGCAGTTCTTC. It encodes CASTRDRGNEQFF. The full variable domain, completed using reference TRBV2 and TRBJ2-1, is EPEVTQTPSHQVTQMGQEVILRCVPISNHLYFYWYRQILGQKVEFLVSFYNNEISEKSEIFDDQFSVERPDGSNFTLKIRSTKLEDSAMYFCASTRDRGNEQFFGPGTRLTVL.

V and J are TRBV6-1 and TRBJ1-4; maybe TRBD1 (6 bases). The germline gives CDR1 MNHNS, CDR2 SASEGT. V was cut by 4 bases and J by 0 bases, with 12 bases left in between. The CDR3 length is 16 residues. The CDR3 coding sequence is TGTGCCAGCAGTGCGGACAGTTTTGCAACTAATGAAAAACTGTTTTTT. It encodes CASSADSFATNEKLFF.

V usage is TRBV7-8 and J usage is TRBJ2-1; unclear D gene. The CDR3 spans 11 residues. V dropped 5 bases and J dropped 8 bases, with 7 bases sitting between them. Per germline, CDR1 SGHVS and CDR2 FQNEAQ. CDR3 in DNA: TGTGCCAGCAGCCCAGTCTATGAGCAGTTCTTC. Amino acid sequence: CASSPVYEQFF. Variable domain in full (rest from reference TRBV7-8 and TRBJ2-1): GAGVSQSPRYKVAKRGQDVALRCDPISGHVSLFWYQQALGQGPEFLTYFQNEAQLDKSGLPSDRFFAERPEGSVSTLKIQRTQQEDSAVYLCASSPVYEQFFGPGTRLTVL.

This chain connects TRBV15 to TRBJ2-2, with 9 bases fitting TRBD1. Germline CDR1 and CDR2: LNHNV and YYDKDF (reference sequence). The CDR3 is made up of 19 amino acids. Trimming at V came to 3 bases and at J to 5 bases, leaving 16 bases not matched to a gene. The chain's CDR3 is CATSSPPSGDRVWTGELFF. For the CDR3, the DNA is TGTGCCACCAGCAGTCCCCCGTCAGGGGACAGGGTATGGACCGGGGAGCTGTTTTTT. Full variable domain (remainder filled in from reference TRBV15 and TRBJ2-2): DAMVIQNPRYQVTQFGKPVTLSCSQTLNHNVMYWYQQKSSQAPKLLFHYYDKDFNNEADTPDNFQSRRPNTSFCFLDIRSPGLGDTAMYLCATSSPPSGDRVWTGELFFGEGSRLTVL.

The genes are TRBV28 and TRBJ1-1; D uncertain. Between the trimmed V and J ends, which lost 6 bases and 3 bases, there was a span of 8 bases. The CDR3 has 12 residues. Germline V gene lookup returns CDR1 MDHEN and CDR2 SYDVKM. CDR3 residues: CASRGRYTEAFF. The DNA for the CDR3 is TGTGCCAGCAGGGGGAGGTACACTGAAGCTTTCTTT.

Here the CDR3 DNA reads TGCGCCAGCACCAGCTCACAGCAGGGCCGGTTCTTC. It codes for CASTSSQQGRFF. The chain couples TRBV5-1 to TRBJ2-1, with D perhaps TRBD1 (5 bases). V was trimmed by 6 bases and J by 15 bases, leaving 19 bases between them. CDR1 and CDR2 from the germline V gene are SGHRS and YFSETQ. This CDR3 region has 12 residues.

The CDR3 nucleotides are TGTGCCAGCAGCGGGACTAGCGGGGAGCAGTTCTTC. As protein: CASSGTSGEQFF. V is TRBV2 and J is TRBJ2-1; 12 nucleotides line up with TRBD2. From germline, CDR1 is SNHLY and CDR2 FYNNEI. Germline trimming cut 6 bases from V and 10 bases from J; bases unmatched to any gene: 1. This CDR3 comprises 12 residues.

The chain couples TRBV6-2 or TRBV6-3 to TRBJ1-1; D is perhaps TRBD1 (6 bases). The CDR3 sequence is 11 residues long. V lost 5 bases and J 8 bases, leaving 9 bases between the germline ends. Germline V gene data show CDR1 as MNHEY and CDR2 as SVGEGT. This chain's CDR3 is CASSQGTEAFF. The DNA for the CDR3 is TGTGCCAGCAGTCAAGGGACAGAAGCTTTCTTT.

The chain carries TRBV14 and TRBJ2-5; D is ambiguous. From germline, CDR1 is SGHDN and CDR2 FVKESK. This CDR3 has 12 residues. The V gene lost 4 bases and the J gene lost 5 bases, with 8 bases spanning the gap. The CDR3 region has the DNA TGTGCCAGCAGCCCCGGGTGGGAGACCCAGTACTTC. Protein: CASSPGWETQYF.